This record looks at one TCR beta chain sequence and its context. Its target is not known. Clones were read by immunoSEQ multiplex PCR, and TCRdb kept only the in-frame ones, dropping some. This table has over a million clones, about 80% appearing once. Germline CDR1 MDHEN, CDR2 SYDVKM. The CDR3 loop spans 11 amino acids. The entry originates in a study of shared clonotypes between healthy human individuals. In the study overall: Donors were two women and three men aged 18 to 49. Study conclusions and caveats: Clonotypes shared by all four donors outscored non-shared clonotypes in generation probability.

V is TRBV28 and J is TRBJ2-7; D uncertain. Source material: memory CD4+ T cells sorted from blood. The subset denotes: CD45RA-negative fraction. The clonotype comes from a man younger than 35 in good health. The CDR3 bases are TGTGTTACAGCAACGTCCTACGAGCAGTACTTC. As protein: CVTATSYEQYF.